The 21 T cell receptor beta chains listed next were all sequenced from one sample in a study of glioma-infiltrating T cells after dendritic cell vaccination. The time point denotes: after dendritic cell vaccination, including at tumor progression/relapse. Sequenced by immunoSEQ multiplex PCR; TCRdb stores in-frame clones only, minus some. The profile shows roughly 80,000 clones, over 75% of them singletons. Sequenced material: blood, taken after dendritic cell vaccination. These receptors were taken from a human donor with glioblastoma.

The chain joins TRBV7-2 to TRBJ2-2; TRBD2 is a possible D gene (5 bases). V was cut by 1 base and J by 6 bases, with 9 bases left in between. The CDR3 covers 14 residues. Looked up from germline, CDR1 is SGHTA and CDR2 is FQGNSA. Here the CDR3 reads CASSLGLAAGELFF. For the CDR3, the DNA is TGTGCCAGCAGCTTAGGCCTAGCCGCCGGGGAGCTGTTTTTT.

The chain is built from TRBV4-1 and TRBJ2-3; TRBD2 matches 7 bases. J was trimmed by 6 bases and V by 6 bases; bases with no gene match: 3. The CDR3 is 12 residues long. The germline gives CDR1 MGHRA, CDR2 YSYEKL. CDR3 coding DNA: TGCGCCAGCAGTTTCGGGGGGGATACGCAGTATTTT. It is translated as CASSFGGDTQYF.

The chain uses TRBV23-1 and TRBJ2-5; D is undetermined. TRBV23-1 is labeled an ORF, and its function is uncertain. Trimming removed 0 bases from V and 8 bases from J, with 7 bases in between. The CDR3 totals 12 residues. As DNA, the CDR3 is TGCGCCAGCAGTCAATCCGTAAATACCCAGTACTTC. It codes for CASSQSVNTQYF.

The V and J genes are TRBV10-3 and TRBJ1-2; D is unclear. Per the germline V gene, CDR1 is ENHRY and CDR2 is SYGVKD. The CDR3 consists of 12 residues. Trimming shortened V by 2 bases and J by 5 bases, and 6 bases separated the two germline ends. In DNA, the CDR3 is TGTGCCATCAGTGAGGGTCAGTATGGCTACACCTTC. Protein: CAISEGQYGYTF.

The chain uses TRBV18 and TRBJ2-1; the match to TRBD2 covers 10 bases. The CDR3 runs 15 residues. J was trimmed by 5 bases and V by 4 bases; bases with no gene match: 5. Germline V gene sequence: CDR1 KGHSH, CDR2 LQKENI. The CDR3 DNA reads TGTGCCAGCTCACTAGCGGGGGGCCTTAACAATGAGCAGTTCTTC. This translates into CASSLAGGLNNEQFF.

The chain recombines TRBV5-1 with TRBJ1-6; D gene uncertain. Germline V gene lookup returns CDR1 SGHRS and CDR2 YFSETQ. There are 15 residues in the CDR3. With 4 bases removed from V and 6 bases from J, the gap between germline ends came to 14 bases. CDR3 in amino acids: CASSPLDGINSPLHF. CDR3 nucleotide sequence: TGCGCCAGCAGCCCTCTGGACGGGATTAATTCACCCCTCCACTTT. Variable domain in full (rest from reference TRBV5-1 and TRBJ1-6): KAGVTQTPRYLIKTRGQQVTLSCSPISGHRSVSWYQQTPGQGLQFLFEYFSETQRNKGNFPGRFSGRQFSNSRSEMNVSTLELGDSALYLCASSPLDGINSPLHFGNGTRLTVT.

The DNA of the CDR3 is TGTGCCAGCAGCTACAGGGCACTGACTGAAGCTTTCTTT. Translation gives CASSYRALTEAFF. The chain uses TRBV7-9 and TRBJ1-1, with D possibly TRBD1 on 6 matching bases. The CDR3 length is 13 residues. Germline loops: CDR1 SEHNR, CDR2 FQNEAQ (reference sequence). V was pared by 4 bases and J by 5 bases, with 11 bases between.

The chain uses TRBV5-1 and TRBJ1-1; D might be TRBD1 (5 bases). The CDR3 has 15 residues. Germline values: CDR1 SGHRS, CDR2 YFSETQ. The V end lost 0 bases, the J end lost 5 bases, and 14 bases lay between the germline ends. In nucleotides, the CDR3 is TGCGCCAGCAGCTTGGGGGGCAGGAGTTTGACTGAAGCTTTCTTT. Its translation: CASSLGGRSLTEAFF.

The rearrangement links TRBV5-1 to TRBJ1-5; D unresolved. CDR1 is SGHRS and CDR2 is YFSETQ in the germline V gene. The CDR3 totals 14 residues. V was shortened by 4 bases and J by 0 bases, with 8 bases between the two germline ends. DNA for the CDR3: TGCGCCAGCAGCCTTGACACTAGCAATCAGCCCCAGCATTTT. Protein product: CASSLDTSNQPQHF. Drawing the rest from reference TRBV5-1 and TRBJ1-5, the complete variable domain is KAGVTQTPRYLIKTRGQQVTLSCSPISGHRSVSWYQQTPGQGLQFLFEYFSETQRNKGNFPGRFSGRQFSNSRSEMNVSTLELGDSALYLCASSLDTSNQPQHFGDGTRLSIL.

CDR3 in DNA: TGCGCCAGCAGTTCGCTGGGACAGGGAGGTACTGAAGCTTTCTTT. Amino acid sequence: CASSSLGQGGTEAFF. The V and J genes are TRBV10-2 and TRBJ1-1, with TRBD1 identical over 9 bases. This CDR3 has 15 amino acids. From germline, CDR1 is WSHSY and CDR2 SAAADI. The V segment lost 5 bases and the J segment 5 bases; nucleotides outside the gene matches: 9.

This chain links TRBV9 with TRBJ2-7, with 12 bases lining up with TRBD2. The CDR3 has 15 amino acids. Germline CDR1 is SGDLS and CDR2 is YYNGEE. V was pared by 4 bases and J by 3 bases, with 5 bases of the junction left unmatched. This CDR3 reads CASSPGLAGNYEQYF. The CDR3 region has the DNA TGTGCCAGCAGCCCTGGACTAGCGGGAAACTACGAGCAGTACTTC.

CDR3 amino acids: CASSPPDGDRSYEQYF. The CDR3 coding sequence is TGTGCCAGCAGCCCCCCCGACGGAGATCGCTCCTACGAGCAGTACTTC. This chain uses TRBV7-9 with TRBJ2-7; no clear D. Deletions cut 5 bases from V and 0 bases from J, with 17 bases between. CDR1 and CDR2 from the germline V gene are SEHNR and FQNEAQ (reference sequence). The CDR3 has 16 amino acids.

The chain uses TRBV5-4 and TRBJ2-1, with 7 bases aligning to TRBD2. CDR1 is SGHNT, CDR2 YYREEE, per germline (reference sequence). The CDR3 totals 15 residues. Trimming removed 0 bases from V and 10 bases from J; junction bases left unmatched: 10. The CDR3 reads CASSLASGIPGEQFF. In DNA, the CDR3 is TGTGCCAGCAGCTTGGCCAGCGGGATCCCCGGGGAGCAGTTCTTC.

The V gene is TRBV6-5, the J gene TRBJ2-2; D possibly corresponds to TRBD1 (6 bases). V was trimmed by 10 bases and J by 0 bases, leaving 12 bases between them. CDR1 MNHEY and CDR2 SVGAGI come from the germline V gene. CDR3 size: 14 residues. The CDR3 region has the DNA TGTGCCACCGGACAGACCCCGAACACCGGGGAGCTGTTTTTT. The encoded protein is CATGQTPNTGELFF.

This chain connects TRBV6-5 to TRBJ2-2, with 7 bases that match TRBD1. Germline trimming cut 4 bases from V and 9 bases from J; bases unmatched to any gene: 11. Germline V gene data show CDR1 as MNHEY and CDR2 as SVGAGI. This CDR3 has 15 residues. Here the CDR3 DNA reads TGTGCCAGCAGTTTTCGGGACAGCTCATCACGGGAGCTGTTTTTT. This translates into CASSFRDSSSRELFF.

This chain links TRBV19 with TRBJ1-4, with TRBD1 matching over 7 bases. V dropped 5 bases and J dropped 6; count of bases not matched to a gene: 9. This CDR3 has 15 amino acids. Germline loops: CDR1 LNHDA, CDR2 SQIVND (reference sequence). In DNA, the CDR3 is TGTGCCAGTAGTCTAAACAGGGGTAGAGATGAAAAACTGTTTTTT. Translation: CASSLNRGRDEKLFF.

V and J are TRBV27 and TRBJ1-1; D is unresolved. V was shortened by 4 bases and J by 1 base, with 7 bases between the two germline ends. The CDR3 extends over 13 amino acids. In germline, CDR1 is MNHEY, CDR2 SMNVEV (reference sequence). This CDR3 is CASSYPKNTEAFF. As DNA, the CDR3 is TGTGCCAGCAGTTACCCTAAGAACACTGAAGCTTTCTTT.

V gene TRBV7-9 combines with J gene TRBJ2-1, with 7 bases aligning to TRBD2. CDR1 is SEHNR, CDR2 FQNEAQ, per germline (reference sequence). J lost 5 bases, V lost 2 bases, and 0 bases had no gene match. The CDR3 has 13 residues. As DNA, the CDR3 is TGTGCCAGCAGCTTAAGCGGGGACAATGAGCAGTTCTTC. Protein: CASSLSGDNEQFF.

V usage is TRBV5-8 and J usage is TRBJ1-5; the D gene is possibly TRBD1 (5 bases). The CDR3 covers 15 residues. CDR1 and CDR2 (germline): SGHTS, YDEGEE. V was trimmed by 0 bases and J by 4 bases, leaving 11 bases between them. The CDR3 loop reads CASSLGGRMNQPQHF. The DNA of the CDR3 is TGTGCCAGCAGCTTGGGGGGCAGGATGAATCAGCCCCAGCATTTT.

The CDR3 loop is CAWDSLNQPQHF. Written as DNA, the CDR3 is TGTGCCTGGGACAGCCTCAATCAGCCCCAGCATTTT. V gene TRBV30 combines with J gene TRBJ1-5, with D possibly TRBD1 on 5 matching bases. This CDR3 has 12 amino acids. Germline CDR1 reads GTSNPN; CDR2 reads SVGIG (reference sequence). V was clipped by 5 bases and J by 3 bases, with 8 bases between them.

This clone was counted between two and nine times. An end of the junction does not agree with germline; a read error may underlie this. The chain recombines TRBV7-7 with TRBJ1-3, with 7 bases aligning to TRBD1. From germline, CDR1 is SSHAT and CDR2 FNYEAQ (reference sequence). The CDR3 loop spans 16 amino acids. The CDR3 DNA sequence: TGTGCTAGCAGCGCGGACAGGCTAGAATCTGGAAACACCATATATTTT. It encodes CASSADRLESGNTIYF.